This TCR beta chain was retrieved from a study of T cells after yellow fever vaccination. The germline V and J ends were trimmed by 5 bases and 3 bases, with 4 bases remaining between them. The CDR3 has 12 amino acids. Germline CDR1 and CDR2: SGHTA and FQGNSA. This clonotype has ten or more counts. The antigen is not known. Findings and limits, study-wide: A secondary response was less intense yet reached its peak sooner, at day 5 versus 15. FACS-sorted repertoires could contain abundant clonotypes contaminating from the bulk population. Post-booster repertoires again held most primary-vaccination clones (approximately 96% CD4, around 90% CD8).

The study made its TCR cDNA through 5'RACE template switching. That step introduced a universal primer site along with UMIs. Using its own MiXCR run on the 5' RACE reads, TCRdb lists one record per CDR3 protein. Among 620,000 or so distinct CDR3 sequences listed, 9% to 15% were seen once. V usage is TRBV7-2 and J usage is TRBJ2-2; D is unresolved. The sequences come from PBMCs, collected on the day of the yellow fever booster vaccination. The receptor comes from a man aged 25-40 years who received the YFV17D yellow fever vaccine. CDR3 amino acids: CASSRYTGELFF. Written as DNA, the CDR3 is TGTGCCAGCAGCCGATACACCGGGGAGCTGTTTTTT.